This T cell receptor beta chain was recovered during a study of blood T cell repertoires in COVID-19. About the research overall: Material from acute and convalescent COVID-19 was sourced from the United States, Italy and Spain. Sources were T cells, B-cell-depleted T cells, or PBMCs; the material itself was cDNA or gDNA.

This CDR3 comprises 12 residues. V was clipped by 6 bases and J by 6 bases; unmatched bases: 1. Followed longitudinally, the Seattle patients had been enrolled during active infection. In the source study's methods: It was from reference gene primer amplification that nucleated cell counts were estimated. Here immunoSEQ multiplex PCR was the method, and the copy in TCRdb shows in-frame clones only, minus some. D and trimming come from the DNA, and the V and J calls and clone size come from that table. The table has 250,000 to 350,000 clones, about 88% seen once. V and J are TRBV12-3 or TRBV12-4 and TRBJ2-2; 7 positions agree with TRBD2. Sequencing was carried out using peripheral blood. This receptor was taken from a human donor with COVID-19, enrolled during active disease. The donor label of this sample is uncertain. CDR3 DNA sequence: TGTGCCAGCAGCCGGGGGGCCGGGGAGCTGTTTTTT. It encodes CASSRGAGELFF.